One and the same sample provided the 12 T cell receptor beta chains below, sequenced in a study of CD8 T cells in ankylosing spondylitis. TCRdb passed the 5' RACE reads through MiXCR, listing each CDR3 protein once. Of 240,000 or so distinct CDR3 sequences listed, roughly 8.6% are singletons. Sequencing input: blood, either unsorted or a sorted T cell fraction (not recorded which). The receptors derive from a male donor with ankylosing spondylitis or in good health (not recorded which).

This clonotype was observed at least ten times. This rearrangement joins TRBV7-6 to TRBJ2-1, with 9 bases fitting TRBD2. The CDR3 spans 21 residues. The V segment lost 4 bases and the J segment 0 bases; nucleotides outside the gene matches: 19. Germline values: CDR1 SGHVS, CDR2 FNYEAQ. CDR3 in DNA: TGTGCCAGCAGCTCCCCAGCCACTAGCGGGCAGGATGAAAGCTCCTACAATGAGCAGTTCTTC. Translating gives CASSSPATSGQDESSYNEQFF.

This clonotype was recorded a few times. The V and J genes are TRBV7-9 and TRBJ2-5, with a possible D match to TRBD2 (5 bases). The CDR3 covers 14 residues. Trimming took 1 base from V and 8 from J, leaving 14 bases between them. Per the germline V gene, CDR1 is SEHNR and CDR2 is FQNEAQ (reference sequence). DNA for the CDR3: TGTGCCAGCAGCTTAGTGGCGAGTCGGGGAACCCAGTACTTC. Amino acid sequence: CASSLVASRGTQYF. Filled out from reference TRBV7-9 and TRBJ2-5, the complete variable domain reads DTGVSQNPRHKITKRGQNVTFRCDPISEHNRLYWYRQTLGQGPEFLTYFQNEAQLEKSRLLSDRFSAERPKGSFSTLEIQRTEQGDSAMYLCASSLVASRGTQYFGPGTRLLVL.

The rearrangement uses TRBV5-1 and TRBJ1-1; possible D gene TRBD1, 5 bases. The germline CDR1 and CDR2 sequences are SGHRS and YFSETQ. V lost 4 bases and J lost 4, with 20 bases in between. The CDR3 has 16 residues. The CDR3 loop reads CASSVGGGGSRTEAFF. Written as DNA, the CDR3 is TGCGCCAGCAGCGTCGGTGGGGGAGGAAGTCGCACTGAAGCTTTCTTT. The whole variable domain, remainder taken from reference TRBV5-1 and TRBJ1-1, is KAGVTQTPRYLIKTRGQQVTLSCSPISGHRSVSWYQQTPGQGLQFLFEYFSETQRNKGNFPGRFSGRQFSNSRSEMNVSTLELGDSALYLCASSVGGGGSRTEAFFGQGTRLTVV.

The chain recombines TRBV20-1 with TRBJ2-1; possibly TRBD2 for D (5 bases). Germline values: CDR1 DFQATT, CDR2 SNEGSKA (reference sequence). The V and J ends lost 4 bases and 0 bases respectively, with 13 bases between them. The CDR3 is 15 amino acids. The CDR3 nucleotides read TGCAGTGCTATTAGGACTTTACTCTCCTACAATGAGCAGTTCTTC. It codes for CSAIRTLLSYNEQFF.

In its sample, this clonotype was seen many times. The V call is TRBV20-1, the J call TRBJ2-7; 9 bases align to TRBD1. Germline V gene data show CDR1 as DFQATT and CDR2 as SNEGSKA (reference sequence). This CDR3 comprises 14 residues. Losses at the gene ends were 4 bases for V and 6 bases for J; bases not matched to a gene: 10. CDR3 amino acids: CSAMTGTGTLEQYF. The DNA of the CDR3 is TGCAGTGCTATGACCGGGACAGGGACGCTCGAGCAGTACTTC.

CDR3 in amino acids: CASSATTGEQYF. The CDR3 nucleotides are TGCGCCAGCAGCGCCACGACGGGTGAGCAGTACTTC. The chain links TRBV5-1 to TRBJ2-7, with unresolved D. With 4 bases removed from V and 7 bases from J, the gap between germline ends came to 12 bases. CDR1 is SGHRS, CDR2 YFSETQ, per germline. CDR3 length equals 12 residues.

This clonotype was seen just once. The chain combines TRBV12-3 or TRBV12-4 with TRBJ2-2; unclear D gene. V shed 3 bases and J shed 0 bases, with 5 bases lying between them. The CDR3 is 14 amino acids. The CDR3 DNA is TGTGCCAGCAGTTTTGCGGCGAACACCGGGGAGCTGTTTTTT. This encodes CASSFAANTGELFF.

Ten or more counts support this clonotype. The chain links TRBV4-3 to TRBJ1-3; D unresolved. The germline V and J ends were trimmed by 1 base and 4 bases, with 14 bases remaining between them. Per the germline V gene, CDR1 is LGHNA and CDR2 is YSLEER. The CDR3 is 16 residues long. The CDR3 here is CASSQGLQRSGNTIYF. In DNA, the CDR3 is TGCGCCAGCAGCCAAGGTCTGCAGCGGTCCGGAAACACCATATATTTT.

This clonotype has more than one count but fewer than ten. The gene calls are TRBV5-1 and TRBJ1-2; possible D gene TRBD1, 5 bases. Trimming cost V 3 bases and J 2 bases, with 14 bases left between them. The CDR3 covers 15 residues. CDR1 and CDR2 from the germline V gene are SGHRS and YFSETQ. CDR3 sequence reads: CASSSEGTGNYGYTF. In DNA form, the CDR3 reads TGCGCCAGCAGCTCCGAGGGGACGGGCAACTATGGCTACACCTTC.

As to this clonotype: This may arise from a read error, as a much more abundant clone is one base away. CDR3: CASSEFRGHQQYF. In DNA, the CDR3 is TGTGCCAGCAGTGAATTTAGGGGCCACCAGCAGTACTTC. The rearrangement uses TRBV25-1 and TRBJ2-7, with D maybe TRBD1 (5 bases). The V and J ends lost 1 base and 8 bases respectively, with 12 bases between them. From germline, CDR1 is MGHDK and CDR2 SYGVNS. The CDR3 covers 13 residues.

This clonotype came up many times. In DNA form, the CDR3 reads TGCAGTGCTAAAATGGGGCCCTCTGAAGCTTTCTTT. Amino acid sequence: CSAKMGPSEAFF. V is TRBV20-1 and J is TRBJ1-1; D may be TRBD1 (5 bases). The V end lost 4 bases, the J end lost 6 bases, and 12 bases lay between the germline ends. The CDR3 is 12 amino acids. Per germline, CDR1 DFQATT and CDR2 SNEGSKA (reference sequence).

This clonotype was counted ten times or more. The V gene is TRBV20-1, the J gene TRBJ1-1, with no clear D. Looked up from germline, CDR1 is DFQATT and CDR2 is SNEGSKA (reference sequence). With 6 bases removed from V and 0 bases from J, the gap between germline ends came to 14 bases. The CDR3 has 14 residues. The CDR3 DNA follows: TGCAGTGCCATTCCACTGGACCTGAACACTGAAGCTTTCTTT. This codes for CSAIPLDLNTEAFF.